Presented here are 4 T cell receptor beta chains from one specimen sequenced in a study of T-cell memory formation after mild COVID-19. TCRdb re-analysed the 5' RACE reads in MiXCR, keeping a single row per CDR3 protein. The table has 150,000 to 200,000 distinct CDR3 sequences, around a fifth seen once. What was sequenced was PBMCs or a T cell subset sorted from them (not recorded which). The receptors here all came from an adult woman who had mild COVID-19 (a few samples of this study predate the infection). Cell type and time point are not known.

This chain links TRBV7-6 with TRBJ2-7; D might be TRBD1 (5 bases). This CDR3 has 17 amino acids. Germline CDR1 reads SGHVS; CDR2 reads FNYEAQ. The V end was cut by 1 base, the J end by 5 bases, with 21 bases between. The chain's CDR3 is CASSLVVPGQGDDEQYF. The CDR3 nucleotides are TGTGCCAGCAGCTTAGTAGTTCCGGGCCAGGGTGATGACGAGCAGTACTTC. The whole variable domain, filled in from reference TRBV7-6 and TRBJ2-7, reads GAGVSQSPRYKVTKRGQDVALRCDPISGHVSLYWYRQALGQGPEFLTYFNYEAQQDKSGLPNDRFSAERPEGSISTLTIQRTEQRDSAMYRCASSLVVPGQGDDEQYFGPGTRLTVT.

This clonotype was observed at least ten times. The V and J genes are TRBV24-1 and TRBJ1-2; D unclear. Germline V CDR1 and CDR2: KGHDR, SFDVKD. CDR3 length: 14 amino acids. Trimming removed 3 bases at V and 8 bases at J, with 15 bases between. The CDR3 loop reads CATSDRAVRKGYTF. The CDR3, as DNA: TGTGCCACCAGTGATCGGGCCGTGAGAAAGGGCTACACCTTC.

The sample holds many counts of this clonotype. This sequence joins TRBV5-1 and TRBJ2-3; D is unclear. CDR1 and CDR2 from the germline V gene are SGHRS and YFSETQ. Trimming left V 3 bases short and J 0 bases short, with 5 bases between. The CDR3 runs to 13 residues. The CDR3 DNA is TGCGCCAGCAGCTGGACGAGCACAGATACGCAGTATTTT. Protein product: CASSWTSTDTQYF.

The chain links TRBV6-5 to TRBJ2-3, with unresolved D. CDR3 length: 15 amino acids. V lost 6 bases, J lost 5 bases, and 18 bases lay in between. CDR1 MNHEY and CDR2 SVGAGI come from the germline V gene. CDR3 DNA: TGTGCCAGCAGCTCCGGCCCTGGAAGTGGAGATACGCAGTATTTT. The encoded protein is CASSSGPGSGDTQYF.